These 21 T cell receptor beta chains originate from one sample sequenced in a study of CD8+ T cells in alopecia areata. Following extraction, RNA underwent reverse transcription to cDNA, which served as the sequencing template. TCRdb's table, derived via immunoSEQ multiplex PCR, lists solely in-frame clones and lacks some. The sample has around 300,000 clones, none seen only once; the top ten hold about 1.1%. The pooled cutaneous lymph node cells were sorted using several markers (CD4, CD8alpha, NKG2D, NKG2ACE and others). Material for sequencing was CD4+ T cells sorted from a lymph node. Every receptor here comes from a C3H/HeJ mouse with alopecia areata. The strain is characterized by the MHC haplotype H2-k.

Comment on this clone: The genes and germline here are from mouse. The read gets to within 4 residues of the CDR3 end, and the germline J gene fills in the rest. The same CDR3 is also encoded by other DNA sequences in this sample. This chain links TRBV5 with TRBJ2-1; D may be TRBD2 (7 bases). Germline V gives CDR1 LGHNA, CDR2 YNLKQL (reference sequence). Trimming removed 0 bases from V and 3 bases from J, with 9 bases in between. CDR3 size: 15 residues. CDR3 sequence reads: CASSQDLGAYAEQFF. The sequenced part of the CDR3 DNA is TGTGCCAGCAGCCAAGATCTGGGGGCCTATGCT.

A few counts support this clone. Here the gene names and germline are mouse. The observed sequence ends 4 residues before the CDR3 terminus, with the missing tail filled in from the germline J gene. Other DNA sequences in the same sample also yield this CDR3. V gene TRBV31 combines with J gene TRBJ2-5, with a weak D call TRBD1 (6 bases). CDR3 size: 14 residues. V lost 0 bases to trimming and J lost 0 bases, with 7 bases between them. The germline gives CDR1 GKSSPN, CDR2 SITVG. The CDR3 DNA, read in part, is TGTGCCTGGAGTCTAGGGGGTAACCAAGAC. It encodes CAWSLGGNQD. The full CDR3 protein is CAWSLGGNQDTQYF.

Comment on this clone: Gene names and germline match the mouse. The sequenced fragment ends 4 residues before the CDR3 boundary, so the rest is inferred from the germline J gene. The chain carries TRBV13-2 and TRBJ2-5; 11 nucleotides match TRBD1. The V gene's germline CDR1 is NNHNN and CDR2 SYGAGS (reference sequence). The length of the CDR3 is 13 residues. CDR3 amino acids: CASGRTGGDTQYF. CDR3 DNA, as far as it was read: TGTGCCAGCGGTCGGACAGGGGGCGAC.

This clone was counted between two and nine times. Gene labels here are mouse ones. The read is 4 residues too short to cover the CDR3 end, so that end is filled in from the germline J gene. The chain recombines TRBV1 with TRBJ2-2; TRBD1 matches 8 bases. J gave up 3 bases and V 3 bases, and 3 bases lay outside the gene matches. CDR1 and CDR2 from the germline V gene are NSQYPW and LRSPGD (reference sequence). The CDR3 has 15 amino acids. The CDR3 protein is CTCSAAGGHTGQLYF. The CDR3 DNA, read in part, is TGCACCTGCAGTGCGGCAGGGGGCCACACCGGG.

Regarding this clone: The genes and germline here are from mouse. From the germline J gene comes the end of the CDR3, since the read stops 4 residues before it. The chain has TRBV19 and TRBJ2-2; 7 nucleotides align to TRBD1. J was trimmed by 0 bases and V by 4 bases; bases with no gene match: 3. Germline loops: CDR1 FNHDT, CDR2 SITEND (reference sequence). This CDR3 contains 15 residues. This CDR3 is CASSAGQANTGQLYF. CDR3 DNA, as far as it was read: TGTGCCAGCAGTGCCGGACAGGCAAACACCGGG.

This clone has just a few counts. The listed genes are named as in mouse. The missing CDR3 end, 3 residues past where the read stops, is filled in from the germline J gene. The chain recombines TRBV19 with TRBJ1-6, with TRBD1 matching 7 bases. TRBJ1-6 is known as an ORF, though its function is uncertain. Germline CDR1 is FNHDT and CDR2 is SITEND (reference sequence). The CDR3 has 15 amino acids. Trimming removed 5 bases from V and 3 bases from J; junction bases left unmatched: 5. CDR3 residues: CASSRQGGYNSPLYF. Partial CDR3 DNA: TGTGCCAGCAGCCGACAGGGAGGCTATAATTCGCCC.

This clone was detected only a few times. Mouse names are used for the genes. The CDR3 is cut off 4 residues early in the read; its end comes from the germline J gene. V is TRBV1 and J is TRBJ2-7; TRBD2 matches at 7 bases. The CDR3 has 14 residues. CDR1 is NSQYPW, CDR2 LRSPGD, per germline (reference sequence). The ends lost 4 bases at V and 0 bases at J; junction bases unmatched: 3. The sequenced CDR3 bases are TGCACCTGCAGTGGGGGGGGGTACTCCTAT. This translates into CTCSGGGYSY. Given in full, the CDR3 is CTCSGGGYSYEQYF.

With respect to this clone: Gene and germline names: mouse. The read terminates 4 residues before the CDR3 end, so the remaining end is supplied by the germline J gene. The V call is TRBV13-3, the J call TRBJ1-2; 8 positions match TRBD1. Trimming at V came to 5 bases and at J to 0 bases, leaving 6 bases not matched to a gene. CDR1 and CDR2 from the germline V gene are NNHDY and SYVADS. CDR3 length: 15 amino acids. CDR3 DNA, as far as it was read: TGTGCCAGCAGAGAAACAGGGGGTGCAAACTCC. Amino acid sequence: CASRETGGANS. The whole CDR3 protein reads CASRETGGANSDYTF.

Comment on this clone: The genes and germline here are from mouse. The CDR3 sequence: CAVRAGGNEQYF. CDR3 DNA (partial): TGTGCAGTTCGGGCTGGGGGGAAT. The rearrangement uses TRBV19 and TRBJ2-7; TRBD2 agrees at 8 bases. The read terminates 4 residues ahead of where the CDR3 ends, so the germline J gene completes it. The CDR3 contains 12 residues. CDR1 FNHDT and CDR2 SITEND come from the germline V gene (reference sequence). Looking up the rest from reference TRBV19 and TRBJ2-7 gives the full variable domain: GGIITQTPKFLIGQEGQKLTLKCQQNFNHDTMYWYRQDSGKGLRLIYYSITENDLQKGDLSEGYDASREKKSSFSLTVTSAQKNEMAVFLCAVRAGGNEQYFGPGTRLTVL.

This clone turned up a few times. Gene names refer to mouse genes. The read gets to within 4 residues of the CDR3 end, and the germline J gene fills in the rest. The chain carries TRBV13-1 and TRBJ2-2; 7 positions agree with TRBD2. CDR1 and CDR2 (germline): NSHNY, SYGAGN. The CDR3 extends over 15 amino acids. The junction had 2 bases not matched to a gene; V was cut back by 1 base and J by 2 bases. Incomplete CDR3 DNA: TGTGCCAGCAGTGATCTCTGGGGGAACACCGGG. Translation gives CASSDLWGNTG. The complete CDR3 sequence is CASSDLWGNTGQLYF.

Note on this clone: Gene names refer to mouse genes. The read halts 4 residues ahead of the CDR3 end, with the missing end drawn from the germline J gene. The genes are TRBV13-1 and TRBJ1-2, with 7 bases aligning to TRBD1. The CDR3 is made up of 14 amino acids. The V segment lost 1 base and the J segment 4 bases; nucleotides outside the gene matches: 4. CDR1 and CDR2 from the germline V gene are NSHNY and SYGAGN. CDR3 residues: CASSDTGEGSDYTF. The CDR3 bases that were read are TGTGCCAGCAGTGATACAGGGGAGGGCTCC.

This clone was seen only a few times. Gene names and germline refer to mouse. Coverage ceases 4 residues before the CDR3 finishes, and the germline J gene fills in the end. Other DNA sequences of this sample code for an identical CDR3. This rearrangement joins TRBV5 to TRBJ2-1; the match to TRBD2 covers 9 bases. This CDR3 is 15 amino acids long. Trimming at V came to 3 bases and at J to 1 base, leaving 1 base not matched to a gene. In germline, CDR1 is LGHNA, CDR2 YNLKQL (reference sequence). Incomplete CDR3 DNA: TGTGCCAGCAGCCAGACTGGGGGCAACTATGCT. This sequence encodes CASSQTGGNYA. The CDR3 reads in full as CASSQTGGNYAEQFF.

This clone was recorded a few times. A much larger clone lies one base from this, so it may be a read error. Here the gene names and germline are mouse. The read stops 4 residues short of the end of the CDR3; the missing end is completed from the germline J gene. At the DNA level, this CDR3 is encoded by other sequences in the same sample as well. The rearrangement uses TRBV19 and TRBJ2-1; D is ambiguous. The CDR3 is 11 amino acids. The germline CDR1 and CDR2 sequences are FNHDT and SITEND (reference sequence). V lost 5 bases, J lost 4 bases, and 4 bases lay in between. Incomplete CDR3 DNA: TGTGCCAGCAGCAAATATGCT. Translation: CASSKYA. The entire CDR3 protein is CASSKYAEQFF.

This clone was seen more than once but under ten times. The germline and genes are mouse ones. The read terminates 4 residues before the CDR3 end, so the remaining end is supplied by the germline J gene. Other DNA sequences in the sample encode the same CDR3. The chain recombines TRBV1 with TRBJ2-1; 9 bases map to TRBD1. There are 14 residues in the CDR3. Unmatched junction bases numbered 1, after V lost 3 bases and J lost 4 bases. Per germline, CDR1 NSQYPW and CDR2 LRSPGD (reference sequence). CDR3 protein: CTCSAGQGYAEQFF. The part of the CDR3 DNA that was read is TGCACCTGCAGTGCGGGACAGGGATATGCT.

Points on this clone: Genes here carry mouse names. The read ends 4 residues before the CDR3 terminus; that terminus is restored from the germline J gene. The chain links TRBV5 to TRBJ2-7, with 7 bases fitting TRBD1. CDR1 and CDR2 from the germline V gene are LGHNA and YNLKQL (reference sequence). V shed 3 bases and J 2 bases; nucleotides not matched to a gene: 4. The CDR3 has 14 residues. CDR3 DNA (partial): TGTGCCAGCAGCCAGCACAGGGGACCCTAT. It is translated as CASSQHRGPY. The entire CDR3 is CASSQHRGPYEQYF.

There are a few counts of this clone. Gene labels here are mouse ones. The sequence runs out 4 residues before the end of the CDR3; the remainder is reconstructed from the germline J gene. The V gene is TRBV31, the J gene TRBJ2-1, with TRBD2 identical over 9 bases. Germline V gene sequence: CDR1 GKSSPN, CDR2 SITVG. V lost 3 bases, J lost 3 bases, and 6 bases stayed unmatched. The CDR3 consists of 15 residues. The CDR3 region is CAWSPHWGVYAEQFF. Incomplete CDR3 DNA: TGTGCCTGGAGCCCCCACTGGGGGGTCTATGCT.

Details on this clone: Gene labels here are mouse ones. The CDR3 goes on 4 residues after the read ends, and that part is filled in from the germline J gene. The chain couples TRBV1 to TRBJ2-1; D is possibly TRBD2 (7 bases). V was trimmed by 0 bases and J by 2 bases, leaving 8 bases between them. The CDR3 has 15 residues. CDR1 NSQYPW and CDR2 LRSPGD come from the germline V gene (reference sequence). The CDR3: CTCSAEGGHYAEQFF. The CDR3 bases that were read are TGCACCTGCAGTGCAGAAGGGGGGCACTATGCT.

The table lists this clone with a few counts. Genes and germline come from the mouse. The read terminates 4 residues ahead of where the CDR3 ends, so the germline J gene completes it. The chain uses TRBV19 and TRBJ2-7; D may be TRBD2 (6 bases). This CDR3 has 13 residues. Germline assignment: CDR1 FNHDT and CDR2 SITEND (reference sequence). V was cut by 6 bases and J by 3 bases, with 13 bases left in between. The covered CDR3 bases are TGTGCCAGCATCCCCCGGGGACTCTAT. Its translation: CASIPRGLY. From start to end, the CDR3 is CASIPRGLYEQYF.

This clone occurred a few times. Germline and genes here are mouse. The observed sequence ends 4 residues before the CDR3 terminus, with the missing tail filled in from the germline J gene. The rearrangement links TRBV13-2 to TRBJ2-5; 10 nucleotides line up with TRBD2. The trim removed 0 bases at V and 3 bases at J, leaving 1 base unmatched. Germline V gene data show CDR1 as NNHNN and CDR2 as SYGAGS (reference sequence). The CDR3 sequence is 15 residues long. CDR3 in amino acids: CASGDDWGGQDTQYF. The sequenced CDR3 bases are TGTGCCAGCGGTGATGACTGGGGGGGACAAGAC.

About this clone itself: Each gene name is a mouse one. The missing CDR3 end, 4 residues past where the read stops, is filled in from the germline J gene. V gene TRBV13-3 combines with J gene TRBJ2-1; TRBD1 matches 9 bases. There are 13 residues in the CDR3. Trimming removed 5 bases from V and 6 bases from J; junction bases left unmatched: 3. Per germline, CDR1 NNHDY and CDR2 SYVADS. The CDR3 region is CASRGQGGAEQFF. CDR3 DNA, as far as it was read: TGTGCCAGCAGGGGACAGGGAGGTGCT.

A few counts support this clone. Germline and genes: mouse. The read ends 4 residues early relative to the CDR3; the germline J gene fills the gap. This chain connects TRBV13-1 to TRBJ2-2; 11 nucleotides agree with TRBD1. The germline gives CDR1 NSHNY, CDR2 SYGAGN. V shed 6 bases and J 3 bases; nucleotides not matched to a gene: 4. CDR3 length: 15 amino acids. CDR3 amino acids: CASNPGQGDTGQLYF. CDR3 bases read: TGTGCCAGCAATCCGGGACAGGGGGACACCGGG.